This TCR beta chain was sequenced in a study of beta chain features in type 1 diabetes. Study details: In all, around 99 million sorted cells from all samples were analyzed.

CDR3 length: 14 residues. Trimming cost V 1 base and J 4 bases, with 11 bases left between them. Germline V gene lookup returns CDR1 SGHAT and CDR2 FQNNGV. The study's findings and limits: Using cDNA template may skew counts toward highly expressing activated cells. Patients' naive, central memory and Treg TCRB repertoires seemed closer to one another than those of healthy donors.

Expressed TCRB transcripts were sequenced after all isolated RNA was converted to cDNA. The protocol was immunoSEQ multiplex PCR, while the TCRdb copy is restricted to in-frame clones and leaves out a portion. The data show 300,000 to 350,000 clones, less than 9.5% seen once. This clone has more than one count but fewer than ten. Its matching antigen is unknown. This chain links TRBV11-2 with TRBJ2-7; D remains ambiguous. The sequencing input was central memory CD4+ T cells from blood. The source is a young woman in good health. CDR3 DNA sequence: TGTGCCAGCAGCTTAGCTAGGCAGGAATACGAGCAGTACTTC. As protein: CASSLARQEYEQYF.